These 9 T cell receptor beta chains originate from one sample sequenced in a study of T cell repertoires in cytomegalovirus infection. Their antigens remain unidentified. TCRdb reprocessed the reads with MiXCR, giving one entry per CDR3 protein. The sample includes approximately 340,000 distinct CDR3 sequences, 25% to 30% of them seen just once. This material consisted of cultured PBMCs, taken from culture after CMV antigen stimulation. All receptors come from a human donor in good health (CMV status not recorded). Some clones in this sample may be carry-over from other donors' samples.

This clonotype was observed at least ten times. The CDR3 DNA is TGTGCCAGTAGTATCGGGGCGGACAACTATGGCTACACCTTC. This encodes CASSIGADNYGYTF. The chain is built from TRBV19 and TRBJ1-2; perhaps TRBD1 as D (5 bases). From germline, CDR1 is LNHDA and CDR2 SQIVND (reference sequence). Trimming removed 3 bases from V and 2 bases from J, with 10 bases in between. The CDR3 runs to 14 residues.

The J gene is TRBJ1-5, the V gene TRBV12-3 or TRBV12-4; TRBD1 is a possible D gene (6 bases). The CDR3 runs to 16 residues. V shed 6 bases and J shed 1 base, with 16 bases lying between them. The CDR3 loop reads CASSPRGAGSNQPQHF. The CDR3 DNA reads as TGTGCCAGCAGCCCAAGGGGGGCGGGGAGCAATCAGCCCCAGCATTTT.

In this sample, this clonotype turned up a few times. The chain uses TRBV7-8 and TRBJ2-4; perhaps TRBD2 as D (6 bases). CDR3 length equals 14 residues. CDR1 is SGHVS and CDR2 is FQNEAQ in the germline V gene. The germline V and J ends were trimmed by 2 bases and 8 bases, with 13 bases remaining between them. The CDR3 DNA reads TGTGCCAGCAGCTTATTAAGGACTACTGACATTCAGTACTTC. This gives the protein CASSLLRTTDIQYF.

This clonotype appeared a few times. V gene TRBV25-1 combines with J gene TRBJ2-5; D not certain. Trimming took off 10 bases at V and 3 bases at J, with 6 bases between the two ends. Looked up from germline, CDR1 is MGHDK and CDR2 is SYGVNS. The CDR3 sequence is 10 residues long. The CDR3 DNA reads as TGTGCCACTATTGAAGAGACCCAGTACTTC. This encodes CATIEETQYF.

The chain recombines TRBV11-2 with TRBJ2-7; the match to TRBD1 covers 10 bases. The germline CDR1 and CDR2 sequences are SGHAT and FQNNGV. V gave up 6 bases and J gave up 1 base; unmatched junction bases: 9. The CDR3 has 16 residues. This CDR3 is CASSPSPGQGSYEQYF. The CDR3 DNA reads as TGTGCCAGCAGTCCCTCCCCGGGACAGGGGTCCTACGAGCAGTACTTC.

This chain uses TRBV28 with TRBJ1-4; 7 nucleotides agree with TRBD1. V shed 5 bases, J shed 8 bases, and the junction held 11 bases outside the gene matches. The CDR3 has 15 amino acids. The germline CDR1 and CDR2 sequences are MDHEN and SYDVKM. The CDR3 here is CASSGPGGPAEKLFF. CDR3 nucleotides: TGTGCCAGCAGTGGGCCAGGGGGTCCGGCCGAAAAACTGTTTTTT.

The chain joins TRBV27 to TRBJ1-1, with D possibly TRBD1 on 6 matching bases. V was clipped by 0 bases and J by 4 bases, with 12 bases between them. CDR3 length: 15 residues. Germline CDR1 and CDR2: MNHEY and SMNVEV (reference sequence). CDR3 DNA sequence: TGTGCCAGCAGTTTATCGGGGGTAGGGGGCACTGAAGCTTTCTTT. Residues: CASSLSGVGGTEAFF.

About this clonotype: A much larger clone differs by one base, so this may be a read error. Here the CDR3 reads CASSFPGESNQPQHF. DNA for the CDR3: TGTGCCAGCAGTTTCCCAGGGGAAAGCAATCAGCCCCAGCATTTT. J is TRBJ1-5 and V is TRBV28; tentative D call: TRBD1 (6 bases). The V and J ends lost 3 bases and 1 base respectively, with 10 bases between them. CDR1 and CDR2 from the germline V gene are MDHEN and SYDVKM. This CDR3 is 15 amino acids long.

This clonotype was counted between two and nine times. The CDR3 nucleotides are TGCGCCAGCAGCCCTGGAGGGGGGGCTCGGGAAAAACTGTTTTTT. Translated, it gives CASSPGGGAREKLFF. V gene TRBV23-1 combines with J gene TRBJ1-4; tentatively, D is TRBD1 (6 bases). TRBV23-1 is an ORF, with its function uncertain. Trimming took off 6 bases at V and 8 bases at J, with 19 bases between the two ends. This CDR3 has 15 amino acids.